The 20 T cell receptor beta chains below come from one sample, sequenced in a study of shared clonotypes between healthy human individuals. Using immunoSEQ multiplex PCR, the repertoire was profiled, and TCRdb retains in-frame clones only, with some absent. The data show 2 million to 2.5 million clones, more than 85% seen once. Sequencing input: naive CD4+ T cells from PBMCs. The subset is: CD45RA+ positively selected. The receptors originated from a man aged 18 to 35 in good health. Some clones in this sample may be carry-over from other donors' samples.

This clone was found once. The J gene is TRBJ1-2, the V gene TRBV19; 8 nucleotides agree with TRBD1. Trimming at V came to 3 bases and at J to 4 bases, leaving 13 bases not matched to a gene. Germline values: CDR1 LNHDA, CDR2 SQIVND (reference sequence). CDR3 length: 17 residues. In DNA form, the CDR3 reads TGTGCCAGTAGTATCCCAGTACCAGGGGGCTCTCGCTATGGCTACACCTTC. It specifies CASSIPVPGGSRYGYTF.

In the case of this clone: The same CDR3 arises from other DNA sequences in this sample as well. The rearrangement joins TRBV29-1 to TRBJ1-3; D remains ambiguous. The CDR3 runs to 12 residues. Looked up from germline, CDR1 is SQVTM and CDR2 is ANQGSEA. V was trimmed by 1 base and J by 2 bases, leaving 3 bases between them. The CDR3 region has the DNA TGCAGCGTTGAAGGGCCTGGAAACACCATATATTTT. It is translated as CSVEGPGNTIYF.

The chain employs TRBV5-1 and TRBJ2-7; 16 nucleotides match TRBD2. Germline values: CDR1 SGHRS, CDR2 YFSETQ. This CDR3 is 16 amino acids long. J lost 5 bases, V lost 4 bases, and 6 bases had no gene match. CDR3 DNA sequence: TGCGCCAGCAGCCCCGGGACTAGCGGGAGGGCCGACGAGCAGTACTTC. This translates into CASSPGTSGRADEQYF.

The chain links TRBV29-1 to TRBJ2-1; perhaps TRBD1 as D (5 bases). Germline V gene sequence: CDR1 SQVTM, CDR2 ANQGSEA. The length of the CDR3 is 13 residues. V lost 5 bases to trimming and J lost 2 bases, with 10 bases between them. CDR3 nucleotides: TGCAGCGTTTCACAGGACCCCTACAATGAGCAGTTCTTC. Its protein is CSVSQDPYNEQFF.

The gene calls are TRBV5-1 and TRBJ1-4; maybe TRBD1 (6 bases). CDR1 and CDR2 (germline): SGHRS, YFSETQ. This CDR3 has 16 amino acids. V was pared by 6 bases and J by 5 bases, with 20 bases between. CDR3 in DNA: TGCGCCAGCACCTCTATGGGGGCGACGGGAAATGAAAAACTGTTTTTT. Translation gives CASTSMGATGNEKLFF.

The chain is built from TRBV28 and TRBJ2-5, with 9 bases fitting TRBD1. The V and J ends lost 4 bases and 5 bases, in that order; junction bases with no gene match: 8. Germline CDR1 is MDHEN and CDR2 is SYDVKM. The CDR3 covers 15 residues. In nucleotides, the CDR3 is TGTGCCAGCAGTTCGTACAGGGGGCATAAGGAGACCCAGTACTTC. Its translation is CASSSYRGHKETQYF.

In its sample, this clone was seen once. This specimen includes other DNA sequences encoding the same CDR3. The rearrangement joins TRBV10-1 to TRBJ2-1; TRBD2 matches at 10 bases. The CDR3 is made up of 15 amino acids. J lost 4 bases, V lost 6 bases, and 6 bases had no gene match. Germline CDR1 is WNHNN and CDR2 is SYGVQD (reference sequence). CDR3 residues: CASSEAGGGYNEQFF. CDR3 nucleotides: TGCGCCAGCAGCGAAGCGGGAGGGGGGTACAATGAGCAGTTCTTC.

The genes are TRBV19 and TRBJ2-2; 9 nucleotides line up with TRBD2. The V segment lost 5 bases and the J segment 0 bases; nucleotides outside the gene matches: 4. From germline, CDR1 is LNHDA and CDR2 SQIVND (reference sequence). The CDR3 is made up of 16 amino acids. This CDR3 is CASSFSGRSNTGELFF. In nucleotides, the CDR3 is TGTGCCAGTAGTTTCAGCGGGAGGTCGAACACCGGGGAGCTGTTTTTT. Using reference TRBV19 and TRBJ2-2 for the parts outside the CDR3, the full variable domain is DGGITQSPKYLFRKEGQNVTLSCEQNLNHDAMYWYRQDPGQGLRLIYYSQIVNDFQKGDIAEGYSVSREKKESFPLTVTSAQKNPTAFYLCASSFSGRSNTGELFFGEGSRLTVL.

This chain joins TRBV19 and TRBJ1-5; D is unclear. Germline loops: CDR1 LNHDA, CDR2 SQIVND (reference sequence). The CDR3 contains 14 residues. Trimming cost V 11 bases and J 4 bases, with 18 bases left between them. DNA for the CDR3: TGTGCCGTAAGGACGGCGGAACCTAATCAGCCCCAGCATTTT. This sequence encodes CAVRTAEPNQPQHF.

The V gene is TRBV2, the J gene TRBJ1-5; 7 positions agree with TRBD1. The germline V gene encodes CDR1 SNHLY and CDR2 FYNNEI. The trim removed 8 bases at V and 4 bases at J, leaving 5 bases unmatched. CDR3 size: 13 residues. The DNA of the CDR3 is TGTGCCAGCGCCGACAGGGAAAATCAGCCCCAGCATTTT. This codes for CASADRENQPQHF. Full variable domain (rest looked up from reference TRBV2 and TRBJ1-5): EPEVTQTPSHQVTQMGQEVILRCVPISNHLYFYWYRQILGQKVEFLVSFYNNEISEKSEIFDDQFSVERPDGSNFTLKIRSTKLEDSAMYFCASADRENQPQHFGDGTRLSIL.

The V gene is TRBV12-5, the J gene TRBJ1-1; D possibly corresponds to TRBD1 (6 bases). From germline, CDR1 is LGHNT and CDR2 FRNRAP. This CDR3 is built from 13 residues. V dropped 5 bases and J dropped 5 bases, with 12 bases sitting between them. CDR3 residues: CASGREQGTEAFF. The DNA of the CDR3 is TGTGCTAGTGGTCGAGAACAGGGAACTGAAGCTTTCTTT. The entire variable domain, with the rest obtained from reference TRBV12-5 and TRBJ1-1, is as follows: DARVTQTPRHKVTEMGQEVTMRCQPILGHNTVFWYRQTMMQGLELLAYFRNRAPLDDSGMPKDRFSAEMPDATLATLKIQPSEPRDSAVYFCASGREQGTEAFFGQGTRLTVV.

This sequence joins TRBV5-4 and TRBJ2-1; 7 bases match TRBD2. CDR3 size: 12 residues. J lost 13 bases, V lost 0 bases, and 4 bases had no gene match. Germline V gene lookup returns CDR1 SGHNT and CDR2 YYREEE (reference sequence). CDR3 region: CASSLVGGEQFF. CDR3 nucleotides: TGTGCCAGCAGCTTGGTTGGGGGGGAACAGTTCTTC.

In regard to this clone: Additional DNA sequences in this sample encode the identical CDR3. The chain uses TRBV10-3 and TRBJ2-7; 7 positions agree with TRBD1. The ends lost 0 bases at V and 2 bases at J; junction bases unmatched: 1. CDR1 is ENHRY and CDR2 is SYGVKD in the germline V gene. The CDR3 runs to 14 residues. In DNA form, the CDR3 reads TGTGCCATCAGTGAGTCAGGGGGCCCCTACGAGCAGTACTTC. Its translation: CAISESGGPYEQYF.

The V gene is TRBV5-4, the J gene TRBJ2-3, with TRBD2 matching 10 bases. Germline V CDR1 and CDR2: SGHNT, YYREEE (reference sequence). This CDR3 is built from 16 residues. Unmatched junction bases numbered 6, after V lost 2 bases and J lost 3 bases. The CDR3 loop is CASSFDLAGETDTQYF. CDR3 nucleotides: TGTGCCAGCAGCTTCGACCTAGCGGGAGAGACAGATACGCAGTATTTT.

The chain uses TRBV9 and TRBJ2-7, with TRBD1 matching over 8 bases. Germline values: CDR1 SGDLS, CDR2 YYNGEE. V was pared by 3 bases and J by 6 bases, with 8 bases of the junction left unmatched. This CDR3 is built from 14 residues. DNA of the CDR3: TGTGCCAGCAGCGCCCGGACAGGGTTGAGCGAGCAGTACTTC. It is translated as CASSARTGLSEQYF.

This chain connects TRBV28 to TRBJ2-5, with 7 bases that match TRBD2. This CDR3 is 14 amino acids long. Germline CDR1 and CDR2: MDHEN and SYDVKM. The junction had 2 bases not matched to a gene; V was cut back by 1 base and J by 3 bases. CDR3 sequence reads: CASSLLSGKETQYF. CDR3 sequence (DNA): TGTGCCAGCAGTTTATTGAGCGGGAAAGAGACCCAGTACTTC.

This rearrangement joins TRBV9 to TRBJ2-1; 11 nucleotides align to TRBD2. Germline V gene data show CDR1 as SGDLS and CDR2 as YYNGEE. The CDR3 is 15 residues long. With 1 base clipped from V and 7 bases from J, the junction kept 4 bases outside the gene matches. The CDR3 nucleotides read TGTGCCAGCAGCGTAACTAGCGGGAGTTTTAATGAGCAGTTCTTC. This encodes CASSVTSGSFNEQFF.

This clone turned up a few times. The chain is built from TRBV4-1 and TRBJ2-2, with D hard to call. The CDR3 runs 14 residues. V was pared by 1 base and J by 2 bases, with 5 bases between. Germline CDR1 is MGHRA and CDR2 is YSYEKL. The CDR3 here is CASSQVDNTGELFF. The CDR3 DNA reads as TGCGCCAGCAGCCAAGTGGATAACACCGGGGAGCTGTTTTTT.

V is TRBV2 and J is TRBJ2-7; 11 bases agree with TRBD1. Germline trimming cut 5 bases from V and 2 bases from J; bases unmatched to any gene: 5. Looked up from germline, CDR1 is SNHLY and CDR2 is FYNNEI. This CDR3 region has 15 residues. In nucleotides, the CDR3 is TGTGCCAGCAGTTGGGGACAGGGGGGACCCTACGAGCAGTACTTC. Translating gives CASSWGQGGPYEQYF.

The chain is built from TRBV9 and TRBJ1-3; D perhaps matches TRBD1 (5 bases). The V and J ends lost 3 bases and 5 bases respectively, with 27 bases between them. This CDR3 comprises 19 residues. Looked up from germline, CDR1 is SGDLS and CDR2 is YYNGEE. The CDR3: CASSEAGQGSKTSRNTIYF. Here the CDR3 DNA reads TGTGCCAGCAGCGAGGCGGGCCAGGGCAGCAAGACTTCCCGAAACACCATATATTTT.